What follows are 15 T cell receptor beta chains derived from one specimen sequenced in a study of control samples from healthy donors and cancer patients. Clones were read by immunoSEQ multiplex PCR, and TCRdb kept only the in-frame ones, dropping some. This sample carries around 140,000 clones, over 80% of them seen once, and the ten largest clones take approximately 2%. Sequences were obtained from blood. Receptor source: a woman in her forties or fifties in good health.

On this clone: The sample has other DNA sequences that encode this CDR3 too. This chain links TRBV28 with TRBJ1-3; D is unresolved. Looked up from germline, CDR1 is MDHEN and CDR2 is SYDVKM. The CDR3 has 10 amino acids. V lost 8 bases, J lost 3 bases, and 2 bases lay in between. CDR3 amino acids: CASLGNTIYF. The CDR3 DNA reads as TGTGCCAGCCTTGGAAACACCATATATTTT.

This chain joins TRBV30 and TRBJ1-2; the D gene is possibly TRBD1 (5 bases). V lost 2 bases and J lost 5, with 15 bases in between. Germline lookup yields CDR1 GTSNPN and CDR2 SVGIG (reference sequence). The CDR3 has 14 amino acids. This CDR3 reads CAWSPHGGKYGYTF. For the CDR3, the DNA is TGTGCCTGGAGTCCGCATGGGGGGAAGTATGGCTACACCTTC.

This rearrangement joins TRBV7-8 to TRBJ1-1, with a possible D match to TRBD1 (6 bases). V lost 6 bases and J lost 1, with 9 bases in between. The length of the CDR3 is 13 residues. CDR1 and CDR2 from the germline V gene are SGHVS and FQNEAQ. CDR3 sequence (DNA): TGTGCCAGCAGTGGACAGAAGAACACTGAAGCTTTCTTT. Its protein is CASSGQKNTEAFF.

The rearrangement links TRBV5-4 to TRBJ1-5; D gene uncertain. V was pared by 0 bases and J by 0 bases, with 7 bases between. Germline lookup yields CDR1 SGHNT and CDR2 YYREEE (reference sequence). CDR3 size: 15 residues. CDR3 nucleotide sequence: TGTGCCAGCAGCTTGGATCCAGGTAGCAATCAGCCCCAGCATTTT. As protein: CASSLDPGSNQPQHF.

This chain joins TRBV18 and TRBJ2-7; D not certain. Germline-derived CDR1 and CDR2 are KGHSH and LQKENI. The CDR3 consists of 15 residues. Trimming pared 5 bases from V and 0 bases from J, leaving 14 bases between. The CDR3 sequence is CASSRDAGRSYEQYF. CDR3 nucleotides: TGTGCCAGCTCAAGAGACGCAGGACGCTCCTACGAGCAGTACTTC.

The chain carries TRBV5-6 and TRBJ1-1, with TRBD1 as a possible D gene (5 bases). V lost 4 bases and J 6 bases, leaving 10 bases between the germline ends. Germline CDR1 is SGHDT and CDR2 is YYEEEE. This CDR3 spans 12 amino acids. CDR3 loop: CASSRWGAEAFF. The CDR3 coding sequence is TGTGCCAGCAGCCGGTGGGGCGCTGAAGCTTTCTTT.

This chain links TRBV28 with TRBJ2-7, with D unclear. Between the trimmed V and J ends, which lost 6 bases and 3 bases, there was a span of 12 bases. The CDR3 runs 13 residues. Germline CDR1 reads MDHEN; CDR2 reads SYDVKM. Written as DNA, the CDR3 is TGTGCCAGCAGCCGCGGACGAAACTACGAGCAGTACTTC. It encodes CASSRGRNYEQYF.

V gene TRBV6-5 combines with J gene TRBJ1-3; D not certain. This CDR3 region has 15 residues. In germline, CDR1 is MNHEY, CDR2 SVGAGI. Between the trimmed V and J ends, which lost 6 bases and 2 bases, there was a span of 14 bases. The CDR3 loop is CASSNRQAPGNTIYF. In DNA, the CDR3 is TGTGCCAGCAGCAACAGACAAGCTCCTGGAAACACCATATATTTT.

The chain employs TRBV28 and TRBJ1-2, with 8 bases aligning to TRBD1. The CDR3 runs 15 residues. The V gene end was trimmed by 2 bases and the J gene end by 2 bases; junction bases not matched to a gene: 4. CDR1 is MDHEN and CDR2 is SYDVKM in the germline V gene. CDR3 sequence: CASSLATGANYGYTF. CDR3 coding DNA: TGTGCCAGCAGTTTAGCGACAGGGGCCAACTATGGCTACACCTTC.

The chain uses TRBV5-1 and TRBJ2-4, with D possibly matching TRBD2 (6 bases). This CDR3 region has 13 residues. Trimming left V 0 bases short and J 11 bases short, with 12 bases between. Germline CDR1 is SGHRS and CDR2 is YFSETQ. CDR3 amino acids: CASSLVMGEVQYF. The CDR3 DNA is TGCGCCAGCAGCTTGGTCATGGGGGAGGTTCAGTACTTC.

The J gene is TRBJ2-6, the V gene TRBV3-1 (or the pseudogene TRBV3-2); 10 bases are a match to TRBD1. CDR1 and CDR2 from the germline V gene are LGHDT and YNNKEL (reference sequence). V dropped 5 bases and J dropped 4; count of bases not matched to a gene: 2. The CDR3 loop spans 15 amino acids. CDR3 in DNA: TGTGCCAGCAGCGGGACAGGGGTCGGGGCCAACGTCCTGACTTTC. The encoded protein is CASSGTGVGANVLTF.

This clone came up a few times. The chain couples TRBV18 to TRBJ2-1, with 10 bases aligning to TRBD2. From germline, CDR1 is KGHSH and CDR2 LQKENI. With V trimmed by 2 bases and J by 1 base, 5 bases remained unmatched. This CDR3 contains 17 residues. In DNA, the CDR3 is TGTGCCAGCTCACCAGTCAGCGGGGGGGCTTCCTACAATGAGCAGTTCTTC. This gives the protein CASSPVSGGASYNEQFF.

The chain uses TRBV28 and TRBJ2-3; tentative D call: TRBD1 (6 bases). Germline lookup yields CDR1 MDHEN and CDR2 SYDVKM. CDR3 length equals 15 residues. Between the trimmed V and J ends, which lost 6 bases and 0 bases, there was a span of 13 bases. This chain's CDR3 is CASSYRTASTDTQYF. Here the CDR3 DNA reads TGTGCCAGCAGCTACCGGACAGCCAGCACAGATACGCAGTATTTT.

This sequence joins TRBV7-2 and TRBJ1-1, with D possibly matching TRBD1 (5 bases). The CDR3 spans 14 residues. CDR1 is SGHTA, CDR2 FQGNSA, per germline. Trimming cost V 8 bases and J 0 bases, with 13 bases left between them. CDR3 residues: CASGISGLNTEAFF. The DNA for the CDR3 is TGTGCCAGCGGAATCTCGGGACTGAACACTGAAGCTTTCTTT.

This clone was counted a single time. The chain carries TRBV4-1 and TRBJ2-7; D not certain. Germline CDR1 MGHRA, CDR2 YSYEKL. This CDR3 is built from 13 residues. V gave up 2 bases and J gave up 4 bases, with 9 bases separating them. The CDR3 sequence is CASSQIRKYEQYF. The CDR3, as DNA: TGCGCCAGCAGCCAAATTCGGAAATACGAGCAGTACTTC.